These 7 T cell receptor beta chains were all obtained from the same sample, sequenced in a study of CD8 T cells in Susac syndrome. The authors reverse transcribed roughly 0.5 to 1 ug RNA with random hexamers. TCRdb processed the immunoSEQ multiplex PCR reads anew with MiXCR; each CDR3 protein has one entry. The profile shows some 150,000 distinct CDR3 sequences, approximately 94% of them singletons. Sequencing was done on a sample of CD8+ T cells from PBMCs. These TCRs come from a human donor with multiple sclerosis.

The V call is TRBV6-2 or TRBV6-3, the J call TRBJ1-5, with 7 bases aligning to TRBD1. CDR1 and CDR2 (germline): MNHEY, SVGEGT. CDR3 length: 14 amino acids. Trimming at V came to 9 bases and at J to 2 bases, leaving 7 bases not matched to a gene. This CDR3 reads CASLQGVGNQPQHF. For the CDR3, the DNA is TGTGCCAGTCTTCAGGGGGTCGGCAATCAGCCCCAGCATTTT.

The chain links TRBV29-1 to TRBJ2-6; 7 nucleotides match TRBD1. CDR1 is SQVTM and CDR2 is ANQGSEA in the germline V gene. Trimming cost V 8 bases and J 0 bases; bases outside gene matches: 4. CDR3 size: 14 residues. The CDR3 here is CSTQGDSGANVLTF. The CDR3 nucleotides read TGCAGCACCCAGGGGGACTCTGGGGCCAACGTCCTGACTTTC.

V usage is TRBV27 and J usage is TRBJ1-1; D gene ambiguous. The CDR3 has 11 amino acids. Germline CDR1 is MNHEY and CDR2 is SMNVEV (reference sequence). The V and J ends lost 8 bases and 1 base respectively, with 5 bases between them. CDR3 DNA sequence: TGTGCCAGCGTCACGAACACTGAAGCTTTCTTT. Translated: CASVTNTEAFF.

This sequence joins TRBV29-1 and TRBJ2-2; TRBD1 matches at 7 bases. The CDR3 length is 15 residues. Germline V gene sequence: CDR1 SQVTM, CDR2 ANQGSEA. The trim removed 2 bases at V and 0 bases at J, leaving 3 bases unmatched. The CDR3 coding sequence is TGCAGCGTTGAACCAGGGGGATCGAACACCGGGGAGCTGTTTTTT. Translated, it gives CSVEPGGSNTGELFF.

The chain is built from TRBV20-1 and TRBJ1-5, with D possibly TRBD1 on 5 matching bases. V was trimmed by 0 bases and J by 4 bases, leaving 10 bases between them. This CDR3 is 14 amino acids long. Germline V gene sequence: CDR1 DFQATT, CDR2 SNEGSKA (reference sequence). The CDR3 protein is CSARDVQDNQPQHF. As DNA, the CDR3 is TGCAGTGCTAGAGATGTACAGGATAATCAGCCCCAGCATTTT.

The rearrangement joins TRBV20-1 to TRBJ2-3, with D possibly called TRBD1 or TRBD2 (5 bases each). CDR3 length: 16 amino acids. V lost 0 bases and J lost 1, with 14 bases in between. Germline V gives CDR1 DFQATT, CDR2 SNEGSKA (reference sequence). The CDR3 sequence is CSARDPRGVRTDTQYF. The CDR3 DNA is TGCAGTGCTAGAGATCCCCGGGGCGTCCGCACAGATACGCAGTATTTT.

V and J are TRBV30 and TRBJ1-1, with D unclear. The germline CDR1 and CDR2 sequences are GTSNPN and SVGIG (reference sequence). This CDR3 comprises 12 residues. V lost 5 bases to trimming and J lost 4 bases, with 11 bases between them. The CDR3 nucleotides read TGTGCCTGGCAACACGGGAGCACTGAAGCTTTCTTT. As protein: CAWQHGSTEAFF.